This TCR beta chain comes out of a study of cytomegalovirus exposure and HLA in healthy donors. The PCR used 60 Vbeta and 13 Jbeta primers. TCRdb keeps only in-frame clones here, not all; method: immunoSEQ multiplex PCR. The top ten hold around 8% of the sample, which has over 150,000 clones, roughly 80% seen once. The trim removed 6 bases at V and 2 bases at J, leaving 5 bases unmatched. The CDR3 is 15 amino acids. The germline CDR1 and CDR2 sequences are WSHSY and SAAADI. The specimen was PBMCs. This rearrangement joins TRBV10-2 to TRBJ1-5, with 9 bases identical to TRBD1. The clonotype was recovered from a male donor in good health and CMV-seropositive. This CDR3 is CASSDRGYGNQPQHF. The CDR3, as DNA: TGCGCCAGCAGCGACAGGGGGTATGGCAATCAGCCCCAGCATTTT.